This T cell receptor (beta chain) was found in a study of post-analysis software for immune sequencing data (dated by TCRdb to between 2014 and 2017). Describing the broader study: Recorded disease courses included relapsing-remitting, secondary progressive and progressive-relapsing multiple sclerosis, with some patients lacking subtype annotation. The multiple sclerosis patient repertoires were compared with more than 10 previously published healthy control repertoires from donors aged roughly 6 to 27 years. A subset of samples was prepared in parallel using single-end sample barcoding, then pooled and co-amplified after Illumina adapter ligation. Paper-wide results and their limitations: Multiple sclerosis patients had significantly lower normalized Chao1 diversity than controls, a result that suggests substantial peripheral T-cell clonal expansion. Direct clustering with F measure showed strong co-clustering of samples prepared in the same batch, prompting a batch-effect correction. The multiple sclerosis patient group was slightly younger than the control group.

This clonotype was detected a few times. Its antigen remains unidentified. No base-level quality is on record; no much larger clone is a single base apart. Library preparation was by PCR. This sample was sequenced with an Illumina HiSeq 2500. To reduce PCR and sequencing biases, unique molecular identifiers were incorporated into the TCR beta cDNA libraries. Every 1 to 10 million input T cells yielded 500,000 or so cDNA molecules, meaning each molecule approximated one T cell. Patient libraries were prepared and sequenced with the same protocol used for the earlier healthy control dataset. Within a given batch, samples were prepared together, multiplexed and sequenced on the same HiSeq lane. As for the authors' bioinformatics: Raw barcoded reads were processed with MIGEC, discarding single-read molecular identifier groups before consensus assembly and CDR3 extraction. VDJtools was used for post-analysis of the clonotype tables, with diversity normalized by down-sampling every dataset to the smallest sample size. Repertoire overlap clustering matched CDR3 amino acid but not nucleotide sequences to correct batch-related cross-sample contamination. Starting from the raw public reads, TCRdb applied fastp trimming at Q25, assembled clones with MiXCR and retained in-frame beta chains. Rows with a matching CDR3 protein are joined into one entry that keeps the most common DNA and genes. The V and J calls were determined by TCRdb, not by the authors. This sample gives some 450,000 distinct CDR3 sequences in total; under 55% of them show up just once. Together, the top ten hold around an eighth of the sample.

To demonstrate the VDJtools post-analysis software, the study profiled TCR beta repertoires from the peripheral blood of around 13 young patients with multiple sclerosis. The patients with multiple sclerosis were children and adolescents between roughly 6 and 17 years of age. Sequencing used blood. This TCR came from a girl aged 10 to 17 with multiple sclerosis.

The nucleotide sequence reads TGTGCCAGCAGTCCAGGATCTAGCGGAAGCTACGAGCAGTACTTC. It specifies CASSPGSSGSYEQYF. This receptor chain uses TRBV12-3 or TRBV12-4 and TRBJ2-7; a stretch of 7 junction bases matches TRBD2. Including cysteine and phenylalanine, the CDR3 has 15 amino acids. This entry keeps only the CDR3 DNA: 45 bases, framed from base 1. Trimming accounts for 5 bases at V and 3 bases at J, while the number of junction bases matched to no gene is 10.